Listed below are T cell receptor beta chains from one sample, sequenced in a study of early T cells in non-severe SARS-CoV-2 infection. Using its own MiXCR run on the 5' RACE reads, TCRdb lists one record per CDR3 protein. Among over 25,000 distinct CDR3 sequences listed, 4.5% were seen once. Input material: whole blood. The source of these receptors is an adult who was a healthcare worker with PCR-confirmed SARS-CoV-2 infection or an uninfected control (not recorded which). Both conserved end residues are part of each CDR3. Each record gives: CDR3 length, D gene, J gene, V gene, clone size, CDR3 protein, CDR3 DNA. A D gene is named only where the DNA matches it firmly. Size tells how often a clone was seen (once, few, many) or the class of an expanded clone, and some rows leave it out.

len: 13; d_gene: .; j_gene: TRBJ1-2; v_gene: TRBV6-1; abundance: .; CDR3aa: CASSEVSDYGYTF; CDR3nt: TGTGCCAGCAGTGAAGTGTCGGACTATGGCTACACCTTC
len: 15; d_gene: TRBD2; j_gene: TRBJ2-7; v_gene: TRBV3-1; abundance: many; CDR3aa: CASSLLAGPSYEQYF; CDR3nt: TGTGCCAGCAGCCTACTAGCGGGGCCCTCCTACGAGCAGTACTTC
len: 14; d_gene: .; j_gene: TRBJ2-7; v_gene: TRBV20-1; abundance: .; CDR3aa: CSAVEPSATYEQYF; CDR3nt: TGCAGTGCTGTGGAGCCCTCAGCTACCTACGAGCAGTACTTC
len: 15; d_gene: .; j_gene: TRBJ1-4; v_gene: TRBV30; abundance: many; CDR3aa: CAWSSIQATNEKLFF; CDR3nt: TGTGCCTGGAGCTCCATCCAGGCAACTAATGAAAAACTGTTTTTT
len: 15; d_gene: TRBD1; j_gene: TRBJ2-5; v_gene: TRBV9; abundance: many; CDR3aa: CASSVWAGGGETQYF; CDR3nt: TGTGCCAGCAGCGTCTGGGCAGGGGGCGGCGAGACCCAGTACTTC
len: 15; d_gene: .; j_gene: TRBJ2-7; v_gene: TRBV5-1; abundance: few; CDR3aa: CASSLAALPSYEQYF; CDR3nt: TGCGCCAGCAGCTTGGCCGCGCTACCCTCCTACGAGCAGTACTTC
len: 13; d_gene: .; j_gene: TRBJ2-7; v_gene: TRBV10-3; abundance: few; CDR3aa: CAIRGLSSYEQYF; CDR3nt: TGTGCCATCAGGGGGCTGAGCTCCTACGAGCAGTACTTC
len: 15; d_gene: TRBD1; j_gene: TRBJ2-1; v_gene: TRBV23-1; abundance: .; CDR3aa: CASSQRQGAYNEQFF; CDR3nt: TGCGCCAGCAGTCAAAGACAGGGGGCCTACAATGAGCAGTTCTTC
len: 16; d_gene: .; j_gene: TRBJ2-3; v_gene: TRBV6-5; abundance: many; CDR3aa: CASRDFLGGRADTQYF; CDR3nt: TGTGCCAGCAGGGACTTTCTTGGGGGGCGGGCAGATACGCAGTATTTT
len: 16; d_gene: .; j_gene: TRBJ1-2; v_gene: TRBV19; abundance: few; CDR3aa: CASSITPSRPNYGYTF; CDR3nt: TGTGCCAGTAGTATAACCCCCAGCAGACCCAACTATGGCTACACCTTC
len: 13; d_gene: .; j_gene: TRBJ1-4; v_gene: TRBV7-6; abundance: .; CDR3aa: CASSSTGREKLFF; CDR3nt: TGTGCCAGCAGCTCCACTGGGCGGGAAAAACTGTTTTTT
len: 13; d_gene: .; j_gene: TRBJ1-4; v_gene: TRBV2; abundance: many; CDR3aa: CASSRVPNEKLFF; CDR3nt: TGTGCCAGCAGCCGCGTGCCCAACGAAAAACTGTTTTTT
len: 13; d_gene: TRBD2; j_gene: TRBJ2-5; v_gene: TRBV19; abundance: many; CDR3aa: CASSVLGGETQYF; CDR3nt: TGTGCCAGTAGTGTTCTGGGGGGGGAGACCCAGTACTTC
len: 14; d_gene: .; j_gene: TRBJ1-6; v_gene: TRBV7-8; abundance: few; CDR3aa: CASSLGEIYSPLHF; CDR3nt: TGTGCCAGCAGCTTAGGGGAAATCTATTCACCCCTCCACTTT
len: 16; d_gene: .; j_gene: TRBJ2-5; v_gene: TRBV24-1; abundance: many; CDR3aa: CATSDPREPYVETQYF; CDR3nt: TGTGCCACCAGTGATCCTCGGGAACCTTACGTCGAGACCCAGTACTTC
len: 14; d_gene: .; j_gene: TRBJ1-6; v_gene: TRBV3-1; abundance: many; CDR3aa: CASSPRTVFSPLHF; CDR3nt: TGTGCCAGCAGCCCCAGGACTGTGTTTTCACCCCTCCACTTT
len: 16; d_gene: .; j_gene: TRBJ1-1; v_gene: TRBV10-3; abundance: many; CDR3aa: CAISEAREGSVTEAFF; CDR3nt: TGTGCCATCAGTGAGGCCAGGGAAGGGTCGGTCACTGAAGCTTTCTTT
len: 19; d_gene: .; j_gene: TRBJ2-6; v_gene: TRBV7-3; abundance: many; CDR3aa: CASSPLRQGISSGANVLTF; CDR3nt: TGTGCCAGCAGCCCCTTGAGGCAGGGAATTTCATCTGGGGCCAACGTCCTGACTTTC
len: 15; d_gene: .; j_gene: TRBJ1-4; v_gene: TRBV11-2; abundance: many; CDR3aa: CASSTRTGRDEKLSF; CDR3nt: TGTGCCAGCAGCACCCGGACGGGAAGAGATGAAAAACTGTCTTTT
len: 14; d_gene: .; j_gene: TRBJ2-1; v_gene: TRBV11-1; abundance: many; CDR3aa: CASSRGAKPAEQFF; CDR3nt: TGTGCCAGCAGCCGGGGGGCGAAGCCGGCTGAGCAGTTCTTC
len: 14; d_gene: TRBD1; j_gene: TRBJ1-1; v_gene: TRBV7-9; abundance: many; CDR3aa: CASSLRGRDTEAFF; CDR3nt: TGTGCCAGCAGCTTAAGGGGGCGCGACACTGAAGCTTTCTTT
len: 14; d_gene: .; j_gene: TRBJ2-2; v_gene: TRBV20-1; abundance: few; CDR3aa: CSACDSPYTGELFF; CDR3nt: TGCAGTGCTTGCGACAGCCCTTACACCGGGGAGCTGTTTTTT
len: 13; d_gene: .; j_gene: TRBJ1-1; v_gene: TRBV10-3; abundance: many; CDR3aa: CAISETANTEAFF; CDR3nt: TGTGCCATCAGTGAGACAGCCAACACTGAAGCTTTCTTT
len: 15; d_gene: .; j_gene: TRBJ2-5; v_gene: TRBV3-1; abundance: few; CDR3aa: CASSQDPLPQETQYF; CDR3nt: TGTGCCAGCAGCCAAGATCCCCTCCCCCAGGAGACCCAGTACTTC
len: 14; d_gene: .; j_gene: TRBJ2-1; v_gene: TRBV5-1; abundance: many; CDR3aa: CASSIGGAGNEQFF; CDR3nt: TGCGCCAGCAGCATTGGGGGGGCTGGCAATGAGCAGTTCTTC
len: 13; d_gene: TRBD2; j_gene: TRBJ2-7; v_gene: TRBV20-1; abundance: many; CDR3aa: CSARGLADYEQYF; CDR3nt: TGCAGTGCTAGAGGTCTAGCGGACTACGAGCAGTACTTC
len: 16; d_gene: TRBD1; j_gene: TRBJ1-2; v_gene: TRBV6-6; abundance: few; CDR3aa: CASRSGTGGAEYGYTF; CDR3nt: TGTGCCAGCAGATCTGGGACAGGGGGCGCAGAGTATGGCTACACCTTC
len: 17; d_gene: .; j_gene: TRBJ2-4; v_gene: TRBV30; abundance: .; CDR3aa: CAWSDQGGIRAKNIQYF; CDR3nt: TGTGCCTGGAGTGATCAGGGTGGGATTCGGGCCAAAAACATTCAGTACTTC
len: 10; d_gene: .; j_gene: TRBJ1-2; v_gene: TRBV20-1; abundance: many; CDR3aa: CSPSSSGYTF; CDR3nt: TGCAGTCCTAGTTCAAGTGGCTACACCTTC
len: 16; d_gene: .; j_gene: TRBJ1-1; v_gene: TRBV4-1; abundance: many; CDR3aa: CASSQDSAGWNTEAFF; CDR3nt: TGCGCCAGCAGCCAAGATTCGGCAGGATGGAACACTGAAGCTTTCTTT
len: 13; d_gene: .; j_gene: TRBJ1-6; v_gene: TRBV18; abundance: many; CDR3aa: CASSPSEDAPLHF; CDR3nt: TGTGCCAGCTCACCTTCAGAGGACGCCCCTCTCCACTTT
len: 13; d_gene: .; j_gene: TRBJ2-1; v_gene: TRBV6-5; abundance: many; CDR3aa: CASSYLQGDEQFF; CDR3nt: TGTGCCAGCAGTTACTTACAGGGAGATGAGCAGTTCTTC
len: 16; d_gene: .; j_gene: TRBJ2-2; v_gene: TRBV5-1; abundance: many; CDR3aa: CASSLGFGSTAGELFF; CDR3nt: TGCGCCAGCAGCTTGGGTTTCGGCAGCACGGCCGGGGAGCTGTTTTTT
len: 13; d_gene: .; j_gene: TRBJ2-2; v_gene: TRBV29-1; abundance: many; CDR3aa: CSVGHTNTGELFF; CDR3nt: TGCAGCGTAGGACATACGAACACCGGGGAGCTGTTTTTT
len: 14; d_gene: .; j_gene: TRBJ2-7; v_gene: TRBV7-9; abundance: many; CDR3aa: CASSLRDLGTEQYF; CDR3nt: TGTGCCAGCAGCTTAAGGGACCTTGGGACCGAGCAGTACTTC
len: 16; d_gene: TRBD2; j_gene: TRBJ2-1; v_gene: TRBV20-1; abundance: few; CDR3aa: CSARAGVAGIYNEQFF; CDR3nt: TGCAGTGCTAGAGCGGGAGTAGCGGGGATTTACAATGAGCAGTTCTTC
len: 12; d_gene: .; j_gene: TRBJ2-5; v_gene: TRBV12-3/TRBV12-4; abundance: few; CDR3aa: CASSWGAETQYF; CDR3nt: TGTGCCAGCAGTTGGGGGGCGGAGACCCAGTACTTC
len: 14; d_gene: .; j_gene: TRBJ2-3; v_gene: TRBV9; abundance: many; CDR3aa: CASSVGTTADTQYF; CDR3nt: TGTGCCAGCAGCGTAGGGACAACCGCAGATACGCAGTATTTT
len: 12; d_gene: .; j_gene: TRBJ2-5; v_gene: TRBV27; abundance: few; CDR3aa: CASRSQGETQYF; CDR3nt: TGTGCCAGCAGGTCTCAAGGCGAGACCCAGTACTTC
len: 16; d_gene: TRBD1; j_gene: TRBJ1-3; v_gene: TRBV7-9; abundance: few; CDR3aa: CASSLRQGYSGNTIYF; CDR3nt: TGTGCCAGCAGCTTAAGACAGGGCTACTCTGGAAACACCATATATTTT
len: 14; d_gene: TRBD2; j_gene: TRBJ2-7; v_gene: TRBV10-3; abundance: .; CDR3aa: CAISTGTSVYEQYF; CDR3nt: TGTGCCATCAGTACCGGGACTAGCGTCTACGAGCAGTACTTC
len: 16; d_gene: TRBD1; j_gene: TRBJ1-1; v_gene: TRBV7-9; abundance: many; CDR3aa: CASSSYRGRSDTEAFF; CDR3nt: TGTGCCAGCAGCTCGTACAGGGGGCGATCGGACACTGAAGCTTTCTTT
len: 15; d_gene: .; j_gene: TRBJ2-2; v_gene: TRBV14; abundance: once; CDR3aa: CARSQERVRTGELFF; CDR3nt: TGTGCCAGGAGCCAAGAGCGGGTTCGTACCGGGGAGCTGTTTTTT
len: 13; d_gene: .; j_gene: TRBJ2-7; v_gene: TRBV27; abundance: many; CDR3aa: CASSLRGAYEQYF; CDR3nt: TGTGCCAGCAGTTTACGGGGAGCCTACGAGCAGTACTTC
len: 17; d_gene: .; j_gene: TRBJ1-6; v_gene: TRBV20-1; abundance: few; CDR3aa: CSARDPGLGSYNSPLHF; CDR3nt: TGCAGTGCTAGAGATCCAGGGCTGGGATCCTATAATTCACCCCTCCACTTT
len: 13; d_gene: TRBD2; j_gene: TRBJ2-3; v_gene: TRBV20-1; abundance: many; CDR3aa: CSARPGGPDTQYF; CDR3nt: TGCAGTGCTAGACCGGGGGGACCAGATACGCAGTATTTT
len: 16; d_gene: .; j_gene: TRBJ1-1; v_gene: TRBV4-2; abundance: many; CDR3aa: CASSQDLGQGGTEAFF; CDR3nt: TGTGCCAGCAGCCAAGATTTAGGGCAGGGCGGCACTGAAGCTTTCTTT
len: 15; d_gene: .; j_gene: TRBJ2-3; v_gene: TRBV5-1; abundance: .; CDR3aa: CASSLAKGFADTQYF; CDR3nt: TGCGCCAGCAGCTTGGCCAAGGGGTTCGCAGATACGCAGTATTTT
len: 16; d_gene: .; j_gene: TRBJ1-1; v_gene: TRBV4-1; abundance: .; CDR3aa: CASSSSPGHLPEKAFF; CDR3nt: TGCGCCAGCAGCTCATCGCCGGGACACCTTCCCGAGAAAGCTTTCTTT
len: 15; d_gene: .; j_gene: TRBJ2-3; v_gene: TRBV20-1; abundance: many; CDR3aa: CSAREGPHQRDTQYF; CDR3nt: TGCAGTGCTAGAGAAGGGCCTCACCAACGAGATACGCAGTATTTT
len: 12; d_gene: TRBD2; j_gene: TRBJ2-7; v_gene: TRBV11-2; abundance: many; CDR3aa: CASSRPSGEQYF; CDR3nt: TGTGCCAGCAGCAGGCCTAGCGGCGAGCAGTACTTC
len: 12; d_gene: .; j_gene: TRBJ2-7; v_gene: TRBV7-9; abundance: few; CDR3aa: CASSLSGSEQYF; CDR3nt: TGTGCCAGCAGCCTCTCCGGGAGCGAGCAGTACTTC
len: 14; d_gene: TRBD2; j_gene: TRBJ2-6; v_gene: TRBV30; abundance: many; CDR3aa: CARGEGYGANVLTF; CDR3nt: TGTGCCCGAGGGGAGGGGTACGGGGCCAACGTCCTGACTTTC
len: 14; d_gene: .; j_gene: TRBJ1-5; v_gene: TRBV28; abundance: few; CDR3aa: CAGQRQGLNQPQHF; CDR3nt: TGTGCCGGCCAACGGCAGGGCCTCAATCAGCCCCAGCATTTT
len: 13; d_gene: .; j_gene: TRBJ2-7; v_gene: TRBV6-6; abundance: many; CDR3aa: CASNGDPTYEQYF; CDR3nt: TGTGCCAGCAACGGGGACCCCACCTACGAGCAGTACTTC
len: 16; d_gene: TRBD2; j_gene: TRBJ2-2; v_gene: TRBV24-1; abundance: few; CDR3aa: CATSDLAGLNTGELFF; CDR3nt: TGTGCCACCAGTGATTTAGCGGGACTAAACACCGGGGAGCTGTTTTTT
len: 15; d_gene: .; j_gene: TRBJ2-2; v_gene: TRBV7-6; abundance: few; CDR3aa: CASSLAGTHTGELFF; CDR3nt: TGTGCCAGCAGCTTAGCCGGGACCCATACCGGGGAGCTGTTTTTT